The 10 T cell receptor beta chains below were found in one sample sequenced in a study of T cell responses to AZD1222 COVID-19 vaccine. Some clones are missing from TCRdb's copy, which holds only in-frame ones; the method was immunoSEQ multiplex PCR. The repertoire holds fewer than 150,000 clones, with 80% to 90% as singletons. The material sequenced was peripheral blood, taken on day 0 of AZD1222 vaccination. The receptors here all came from an adult in good health.

V gene TRBV10-2 combines with J gene TRBJ2-1, with D perhaps TRBD1 (5 bases). The CDR3 is 16 residues long. Germline V lookup: CDR1 WSHSY, CDR2 SAAADI. V was cut by 0 bases and J by 9 bases, with 18 bases left in between. Here the CDR3 DNA reads TGCGCCAGCAGTGAGTCTTTAGTAGTCTGGGGCGGTGAGCAGTTCTTC. As protein: CASSESLVVWGGEQFF.

V is TRBV6-2 or TRBV6-3 and J is TRBJ1-6, with D perhaps matching TRBD1 (6 bases). CDR3 length equals 17 residues. Looked up from germline, CDR1 is MNHEY and CDR2 is SVGEGT. V lost 0 bases and J lost 8, with 17 bases in between. The CDR3 is CASSYSRQGKVDSPLHF. CDR3 bases: TGTGCCAGCAGTTACTCGAGGCAGGGGAAAGTTGATTCACCCCTCCACTTT.

The rearrangement joins TRBV28 to TRBJ1-5; TRBD1 agrees at 10 bases. CDR1 and CDR2 from the germline V gene are MDHEN and SYDVKM. The CDR3 consists of 19 residues. V shed 5 bases, J shed 1 base, and the junction held 14 bases outside the gene matches. The CDR3 nucleotides are TGTGCCAGCAGTCCTCTCCTCCGGGACAGGGGAGGAAGCAATCAGCCCCAGCATTTT. It is translated as CASSPLLRDRGGSNQPQHF.

The table lists this clone with a count of one. The chain is built from TRBV6-5 and TRBJ1-5, with a tentative D call TRBD1 (6 bases). This CDR3 comprises 15 residues. V lost 8 bases and J lost 7, with 21 bases in between. Germline CDR1 and CDR2: MNHEY and SVGAGI. CDR3 sequence: CASGTGGLGGQPQHF. The DNA of the CDR3 is TGTGCCAGCGGTACTGGGGGGCTTGGAGGACAGCCCCAGCATTTT.

This clone was seen once. The chain recombines TRBV5-6 with TRBJ2-7, with 9 bases fitting TRBD2. The length of the CDR3 is 15 residues. The germline gives CDR1 SGHDT, CDR2 YYEEEE. The trim removed 2 bases at V and 1 base at J, leaving 4 bases unmatched. CDR3 in amino acids: CASSFLLAGSYEQYF. The CDR3, as DNA: TGTGCCAGCAGCTTTCTTCTAGCGGGGTCCTACGAGCAGTACTTC.

V and J are TRBV28 and TRBJ1-1; D uncertain. The CDR3 loop spans 13 amino acids. The V gene's germline CDR1 is MDHEN and CDR2 SYDVKM. V lost 4 bases, J lost 7 bases, and 13 bases lay in between. CDR3 residues: CASSSFGRDEAFF. The CDR3 coding sequence is TGTGCCAGCAGTTCCTTTGGAAGGGATGAAGCTTTCTTT.

This sequence joins TRBV9 and TRBJ2-2; D gene unclear. Looked up from germline, CDR1 is SGDLS and CDR2 is YYNGEE. The CDR3 consists of 16 residues. The V and J ends lost 0 bases and 1 base respectively, with 10 bases between them. CDR3 DNA: TGTGCCAGCAGCGTAGGGGCAGACCAGAACACCGGGGAGCTGTTTTTT. Its translation: CASSVGADQNTGELFF. The variable domain in full, completed from reference TRBV9 and TRBJ2-2, reads DSGVTQTPKHLITATGQRVTLRCSPRSGDLSVYWYQQSLDQGLQFLIQYYNGEERAKGNILERFSAQQFPDLHSELNLSSLELGDSALYFCASSVGADQNTGELFFGEGSRLTVL.

This rearrangement joins TRBV5-1 to TRBJ1-1, with a weak D call TRBD1 (5 bases). Germline assignment: CDR1 SGHRS and CDR2 YFSETQ. CDR3 length: 13 residues. V lost 3 bases and J lost 4, with 10 bases in between. CDR3 loop: CASSSQGFTEAFF. For the CDR3, the DNA is TGCGCCAGCAGCTCTCAGGGTTTCACTGAAGCTTTCTTT.

The J gene is TRBJ1-5, the V gene TRBV27; D is unclear. Trimming took off 3 bases at V and 6 bases at J, with 6 bases between the two ends. Germline-derived CDR1 and CDR2 are MNHEY and SMNVEV (reference sequence). This CDR3 region has 12 residues. This CDR3 reads CASSFVGQPQHF. The CDR3 DNA follows: TGTGCCAGCAGTTTTGTTGGTCAGCCCCAGCATTTT.

The rearrangement joins TRBV2 to TRBJ1-5; unclear D gene. CDR1 and CDR2 from the germline V gene are SNHLY and FYNNEI. The ends were cut back, 7 bases at V and 5 bases at J, with 24 bases in the middle. The CDR3 is 17 residues long. The CDR3 DNA reads as TGTGCCAGCAAACAAGGGCTTGGGGATGTAATAGATCAGCCCCAGCATTTT. This gives the protein CASKQGLGDVIDQPQHF. Based on the CDR3 plus reference TRBV2 and TRBJ1-5, the full variable domain is EPEVTQTPSHQVTQMGQEVILRCVPISNHLYFYWYRQILGQKVEFLVSFYNNEISEKSEIFDDQFSVERPDGSNFTLKIRSTKLEDSAMYFCASKQGLGDVIDQPQHFGDGTRLSIL.